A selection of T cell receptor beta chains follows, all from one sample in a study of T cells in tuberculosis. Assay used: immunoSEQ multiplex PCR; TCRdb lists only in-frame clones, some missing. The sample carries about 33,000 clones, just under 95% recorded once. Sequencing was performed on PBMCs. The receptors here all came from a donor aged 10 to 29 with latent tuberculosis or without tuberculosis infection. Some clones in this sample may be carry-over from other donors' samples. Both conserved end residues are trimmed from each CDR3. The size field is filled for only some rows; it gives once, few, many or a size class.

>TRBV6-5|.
ASRLQGETEAF
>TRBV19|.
ASSPLSGFYGYT
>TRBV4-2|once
ASSQVTPGPSGEQY
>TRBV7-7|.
ASTTFFGGEQF
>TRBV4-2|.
ASSQEAGEGYT
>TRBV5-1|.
ASSTRQGASSYNEQF
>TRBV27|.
ASSSGRRTEAF
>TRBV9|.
ASSLEGGEQF
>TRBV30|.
AWGMIGQDEQY
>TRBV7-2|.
ASSPFPGDGYT
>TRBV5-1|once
ASSFSGDLNEQY
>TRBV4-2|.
ASSQDWTGRATEAF
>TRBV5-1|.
ASSFQGLNEKLF
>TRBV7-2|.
ASSFGGLASQETQY
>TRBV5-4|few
ASSLTGWGDRETQY
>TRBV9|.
ASSVGGTNYGYT
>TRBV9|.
ASSVEGTGALGEQF
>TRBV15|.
ATSREGFGTDTQY
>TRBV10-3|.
AISERAGRDNEQF
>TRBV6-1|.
ASYRVDSYNEQF
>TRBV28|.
ASSSAGAYEQY
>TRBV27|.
ASSPRPGQGDTQY
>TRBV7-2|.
ASSLGTGAYEQY
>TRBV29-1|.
SVPRVATGELF
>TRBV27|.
ASSLRHNEKLF
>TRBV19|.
ASSSRDTGELF
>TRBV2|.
ASSADRGAYNEQF
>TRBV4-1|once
ASSQAFLQTSGANVLT
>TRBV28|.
ASTNNYSNQPQH
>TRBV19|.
ASSGRAIPNEQF
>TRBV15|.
ATSSEMPSGTSTDTQY
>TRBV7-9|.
ASSLGTSGVQGRTDTQY
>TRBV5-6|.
ASKSGRGNEQF
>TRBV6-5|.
ASRGGDTIY
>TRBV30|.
AWSTGEYTEAF
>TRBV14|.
ASSPTRRHGNTIY
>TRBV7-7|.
ASSPTENTGELF
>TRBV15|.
ATSRDPRSGRDEKLF
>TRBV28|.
ASSSRGTTNEKLF
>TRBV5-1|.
ASSLYPAGGQAGANVLT
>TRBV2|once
ASSQSGSYTGELF
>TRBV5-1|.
ASSSLGSGGTDTQY
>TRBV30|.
AWTIAGGYGNTIY
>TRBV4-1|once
ASSQDVLGHRYEQY
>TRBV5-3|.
ARSVLESYNSPLH
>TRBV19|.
ASSIASGSSYEQY
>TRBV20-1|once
SARVAVEAF
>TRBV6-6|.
ASRHGGNEQF
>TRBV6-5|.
ASSSQGRETEAF
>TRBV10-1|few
ASSVTSRRGYEQY
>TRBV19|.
ASSIAAGELF
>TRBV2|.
ASIYQRNGAEAF
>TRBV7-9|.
ASSLGGSQPQH
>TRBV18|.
ASSPGTWGYT
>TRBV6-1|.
ASSGTRGEKLF